The 21 T cell receptor beta chains in this list originate from one sample, sequenced in a study of graft-versus-host responses after intestinal transplantation. Their target antigens are unknown. Sequenced by immunoSEQ multiplex PCR; TCRdb stores in-frame clones only, minus some. The sample consists of 85,000 to 90,000 clones, about nine tenths of them appearing once. The input for sequencing was unstimulated CD4+ T cells sorted from spleen or lymph node cells, taken before intestinal transplant. These receptors originate from a human donor who received an intestinal transplant.

This clone was detected a few times. The chain employs TRBV10-3 and TRBJ1-1, with D unresolved. This CDR3 comprises 12 residues. Trimming stripped 10 bases from V and 0 bases from J, with 9 bases between. Looked up from germline, CDR1 is ENHRY and CDR2 is SYGVKD. CDR3 sequence reads: CATHSLNTEAFF. The CDR3 bases are TGTGCCACCCACAGCTTGAACACTGAAGCTTTCTTT.

The rearrangement uses TRBV19 and TRBJ2-2; 7 bases align to TRBD1. Trimming cost V 7 bases and J 5 bases; bases outside gene matches: 10. Germline-derived CDR1 and CDR2 are LNHDA and SQIVND (reference sequence). CDR3 length: 15 residues. The DNA for the CDR3 is TGTGCCAGTACCAAGGGGACAGACCGTACCGGGGAGCTGTTTTTT. It is translated as CASTKGTDRTGELFF.

The rearrangement links TRBV6-4 to TRBJ1-2; D gene unclear. CDR3 length: 15 residues. The V gene lost 3 bases and the J gene lost 4 bases, with 15 bases spanning the gap. Germline loops: CDR1 MRHNA, CDR2 SNTAGT. CDR3 region: CASSEGGAGSYGYTF. The CDR3 DNA is TGTGCCAGCAGTGAAGGAGGAGCGGGCTCCTATGGCTACACCTTC.

The chain recombines TRBV2 with TRBJ1-4; no clear D. Germline CDR1 and CDR2: SNHLY and FYNNEI. V lost 7 bases and J lost 8, with 20 bases in between. This CDR3 contains 15 residues. CDR3 protein: CASTGRPLSGEKLFF. CDR3 sequence (DNA): TGTGCCAGCACAGGCCGGCCACTATCGGGGGAAAAACTGTTTTTT.

The chain combines TRBV19 with TRBJ1-1; possibly TRBD1 for D (5 bases). The CDR3 sequence is 13 residues long. V lost 7 bases to trimming and J lost 5 bases, with 14 bases between them. CDR1 and CDR2 from the germline V gene are LNHDA and SQIVND (reference sequence). DNA of the CDR3: TGTGCCAGTACCCCTAGGGGCCGGACTGAAGCTTTCTTT. This translates into CASTPRGRTEAFF. Combining the CDR3 with reference TRBV19 and TRBJ1-1 gives the whole variable domain DGGITQSPKYLFRKEGQNVTLSCEQNLNHDAMYWYRQDPGQGLRLIYYSQIVNDFQKGDIAEGYSVSREKKESFPLTVTSAQKNPTAFYLCASTPRGRTEAFFGQGTRLTVV.

J is TRBJ2-7 and V is TRBV19; a weak D match, TRBD2 (7 bases). The germline CDR1 and CDR2 sequences are LNHDA and SQIVND (reference sequence). The CDR3 consists of 14 residues. V shed 1 base and J shed 4 bases, with 11 bases lying between them. The CDR3 reads CASSIGGGPYEQYF. As DNA, the CDR3 is TGTGCCAGTAGTATAGGCGGGGGCCCATACGAGCAGTACTTC. Based on the CDR3 plus reference TRBV19 and TRBJ2-7, the full variable domain is DGGITQSPKYLFRKEGQNVTLSCEQNLNHDAMYWYRQDPGQGLRLIYYSQIVNDFQKGDIAEGYSVSREKKESFPLTVTSAQKNPTAFYLCASSIGGGPYEQYFGPGTRLTVT.

The chain recombines TRBV6-5 with TRBJ2-1; D uncertain. There are 15 residues in the CDR3. Germline V lookup: CDR1 MNHEY, CDR2 SVGAGI. Trimming stripped 2 bases from V and 0 bases from J, with 8 bases between. Written as DNA, the CDR3 is TGTGCCAGCAGTTACCAGCAGGACTCCTACAATGAGCAGTTCTTC. This codes for CASSYQQDSYNEQFF.

The chain is built from TRBV10-3 and TRBJ2-1; a weak D match, TRBD1 (6 bases). Germline CDR1 ENHRY, CDR2 SYGVKD. V gave up 2 bases and J gave up 6 bases, with 11 bases separating them. The CDR3 runs to 14 residues. The CDR3 region is CAISEPTRGNEQFF. CDR3 DNA: TGTGCCATCAGTGAGCCAACCAGGGGCAATGAGCAGTTCTTC.

J is TRBJ2-3 and V is TRBV5-1; possibly TRBD1 for D (6 bases). CDR1 is SGHRS and CDR2 is YFSETQ in the germline V gene. This CDR3 comprises 12 residues. Trimming removed 3 bases from V and 6 bases from J, with 8 bases in between. CDR3 DNA sequence: TGCGCCAGCAGCTCACAGGGTGATACGCAGTATTTT. Translation gives CASSSQGDTQYF.

The V call is TRBV7-3, the J call TRBJ2-2, with TRBD2 matching 7 bases. V trimming: 5 bases; J trimming: 1 base; junction bases outside the gene matches: 7. This CDR3 has 16 amino acids. From germline, CDR1 is SGHTA and CDR2 FQGTGA. The CDR3 sequence: CASSPRLALNTGELFF. The DNA for the CDR3 is TGTGCCAGCAGCCCTAGACTAGCCCTGAACACCGGGGAGCTGTTTTTT.

The V gene is TRBV7-2, the J gene TRBJ1-3, with TRBD1 identical over 9 bases. In germline, CDR1 is SGHTA, CDR2 FQGNSA. The V segment lost 1 base and the J segment 0 bases; nucleotides outside the gene matches: 4. This CDR3 contains 17 residues. The CDR3 region is CASSLVGTGNSGNTIYF. The CDR3 bases are TGTGCCAGCAGCTTAGTGGGGACAGGGAACTCTGGAAACACCATATATTTT.

This clone was counted only a few times. The chain combines TRBV13 with TRBJ1-1; D may be TRBD1 (5 bases). The germline CDR1 and CDR2 sequences are PRHDT and FYEKMQ (reference sequence). Trimming left V 6 bases short and J 3 bases short, with 8 bases between. The CDR3 sequence is 12 residues long. This CDR3 is CASSIQDTEAFF. Written as DNA, the CDR3 is TGTGCCAGCAGTATACAGGACACTGAAGCTTTCTTT.

V usage is TRBV9 and J usage is TRBJ1-2, with D perhaps TRBD1 (5 bases). Trimming pared 0 bases from V and 4 bases from J, leaving 19 bases between. Germline V gene sequence: CDR1 SGDLS, CDR2 YYNGEE. CDR3 length equals 17 residues. Here the CDR3 reads CASSVVREMTAGYGYTF. The CDR3 coding sequence is TGTGCCAGCAGCGTAGTCAGGGAGATGACAGCGGGCTATGGCTACACCTTC.

This sequence joins TRBV5-1 and TRBJ1-2; 8 positions agree with TRBD1. The germline V gene has CDR1 SGHRS and CDR2 YFSETQ. The CDR3 sequence is 13 residues long. Trimming removed 4 bases from V and 4 bases from J; junction bases left unmatched: 3. Here the CDR3 reads CASSPGQGYGYTF. CDR3 DNA: TGCGCCAGCAGCCCCGGACAGGGCTATGGCTACACCTTC.

The chain is built from TRBV5-1 and TRBJ2-5; 14 nucleotides agree with TRBD2. The V gene's germline CDR1 is SGHRS and CDR2 YFSETQ. After removal of 4 bases from V and 1 base from J, the junction contained 6 bases not matched to a gene. This CDR3 has 17 amino acids. The CDR3 DNA follows: TGCGCCAGCAGCAGGACTAGCGGGGGGCCCTTCCAAGAGACCCAGTACTTC. Its protein product is CASSRTSGGPFQETQYF.

This clone appeared a few times. This chain links TRBV10-2 with TRBJ1-2; 7 positions agree with TRBD1. The germline V gene encodes CDR1 WSHSY and CDR2 SAAADI. V lost 5 bases and J lost 5; bases outside the gene matches: 11. The CDR3 extends over 15 amino acids. CDR3 sequence reads: CASSPQGRGPYGYTF. DNA for the CDR3: TGCGCCAGCAGTCCACAGGGGCGGGGCCCTTATGGCTACACCTTC.

This clone was seen a few times. The chain links TRBV7-9 to TRBJ2-7; maybe TRBD1 (6 bases). V gave up 5 bases and J gave up 0 bases, with 17 bases separating them. There are 16 residues in the CDR3. Germline V gene sequence: CDR1 SEHNR, CDR2 FQNEAQ (reference sequence). The CDR3 bases are TGTGCCAGCAGCCTCCCACGGTCACAGGGCTCCTACGAGCAGTACTTC. Amino acid sequence: CASSLPRSQGSYEQYF.

V usage is TRBV21-1 and J usage is TRBJ2-7; the D call TRBD1 from the table was never checked on the DNA. TRBV21-1 is termed a pseudogene. The CDR3 has 17 amino acids. This CDR3 is CASSKALGQGYSYEQYF. The CDR3 region has the DNA TGTGCCAGCAGCAAAGCGCTAGGACAGGGTTACTCCTACGAGCAGTACTTC.

J is TRBJ2-2 and V is TRBV14; TRBD2 is a possible D gene (5 bases). V lost 1 base and J 2 bases, leaving 11 bases between the germline ends. The CDR3 totals 16 residues. Germline V gene lookup returns CDR1 SGHDN and CDR2 FVKESK. The CDR3 protein is CASSQVSSGNTGELFF. The CDR3 DNA sequence: TGTGCCAGCAGCCAAGTGTCGAGCGGCAACACCGGGGAGCTGTTTTTT. Full variable domain (rest looked up from reference TRBV14 and TRBJ2-2): EAGVTQFPSHSVIEKGQTVTLRCDPISGHDNLYWYRRVMGKEIKFLLHFVKESKQDESGMPNNRFLAERTGGTYSTLKVQPAELEDSGVYFCASSQVSSGNTGELFFGEGSRLTVL.

The chain links TRBV5-4 to TRBJ2-1, with 7 bases fitting TRBD1. V lost 2 bases to trimming and J lost 0 bases; unmatched junction nucleotides: 5. CDR3 length: 16 amino acids. Germline values: CDR1 SGHNT, CDR2 YYREEE (reference sequence). CDR3 sequence reads: CASSFPGQSSYNEQFF. The CDR3 DNA reads as TGTGCCAGCAGCTTCCCGGGACAGAGCTCCTACAATGAGCAGTTCTTC. The full variable domain, with the rest looked up from reference TRBV5-4 and TRBJ2-1, is ETGVTQSPTHLIKTRGQQVTLRCSSQSGHNTVSWYQQALGQGPQFIFQYYREEENGRGNFPPRFSGLQFPNYSSELNVNALELDDSALYLCASSFPGQSSYNEQFFGPGTRLTVL.

This clone was recorded only once. This chain connects TRBV5-4 to TRBJ1-4; TRBD1 agrees at 7 bases. The CDR3 loop spans 14 amino acids. Germline CDR1 is SGHNT and CDR2 is YYREEE (reference sequence). V dropped 2 bases and J dropped 6; count of bases not matched to a gene: 4. The CDR3 DNA is TGTGCCAGCAGCTTTAGGGGGCTGGATGAAAAACTGTTTTTT. Its protein is CASSFRGLDEKLFF.